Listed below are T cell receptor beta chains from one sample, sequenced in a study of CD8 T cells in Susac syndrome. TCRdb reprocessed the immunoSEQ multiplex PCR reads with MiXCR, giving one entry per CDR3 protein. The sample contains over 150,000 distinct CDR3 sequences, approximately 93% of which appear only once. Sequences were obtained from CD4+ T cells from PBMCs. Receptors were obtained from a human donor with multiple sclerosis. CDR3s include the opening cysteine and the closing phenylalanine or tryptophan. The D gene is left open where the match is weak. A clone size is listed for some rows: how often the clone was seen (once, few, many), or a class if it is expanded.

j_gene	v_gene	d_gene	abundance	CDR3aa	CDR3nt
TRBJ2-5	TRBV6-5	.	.	CASSRNPEETQYF	TGTGCCAGCAGTAGGAATCCCGAAGAGACCCAGTACTTC
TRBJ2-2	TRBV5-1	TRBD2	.	CASNWGGTVELFF	TGCGCCAGCAATTGGGGGGGAACGGTGGAGCTGTTTTTT
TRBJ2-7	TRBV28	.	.	CASSLYPFRGTSSYEQYF	TGTGCCAGCAGTTTATACCCCTTCAGGGGGACTTCCTCCTACGAGCAGTACTTC
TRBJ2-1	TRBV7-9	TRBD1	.	CASSPPGQVYNEQFF	TGTGCCAGCAGCCCACCGGGACAGGTCTACAATGAGCAGTTCTTC
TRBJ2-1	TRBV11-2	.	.	CASSIIPGRPNYNEQFF	TGTGCCAGCAGCATTATACCGGGCCGCCCCAATTACAATGAGCAGTTCTTC
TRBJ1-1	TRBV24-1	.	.	CATMRNSEAFF	TGTGCCACCATGCGTAACTCTGAAGCTTTCTTT
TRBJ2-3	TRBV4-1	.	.	CASSQDGAGSTDTQYF	TGCGCCAGCAGCCAAGATGGGGCGGGAAGCACAGATACGCAGTATTTT
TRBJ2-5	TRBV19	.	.	CASSIDPSPQRTQYF	TGTGCCAGTAGTATTGATCCTAGTCCCCAGCGGACCCAGTACTTC
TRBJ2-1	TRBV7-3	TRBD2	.	CASSMPGTRGNEQFF	TGTGCCAGCAGCATGCCCGGGACTAGAGGGAATGAGCAGTTCTTC
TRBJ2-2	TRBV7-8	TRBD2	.	CASSPRGGTNTGELFF	TGTGCCAGCAGCCCCCGGGGGGGGACGAACACCGGGGAGCTGTTTTTT
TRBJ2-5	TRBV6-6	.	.	CAGGGGETQYF	TGTGCCGGGGGGGGCGGAGAGACCCAGTACTTC
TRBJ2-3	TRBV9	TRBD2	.	CASSVRTSGSPDTQYF	TGTGCCAGCAGCGTGCGGACTAGCGGGAGCCCAGATACGCAGTATTTT
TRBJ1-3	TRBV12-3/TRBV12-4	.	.	CASSKTGLFSGNTIYF	TGTGCCAGCAGCAAAACGGGACTTTTCTCTGGAAACACCATATATTTT
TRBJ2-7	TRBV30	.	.	CAWSVQGRSSYEQYF	TGTGCCTGGAGTGTACAGGGTCGATCCTCCTACGAGCAGTACTTC
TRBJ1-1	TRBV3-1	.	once	CASSPNGGHTEAFF	TGTGCCAGCAGCCCCAACGGGGGACACACTGAAGCTTTCTTT
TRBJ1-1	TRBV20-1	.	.	CSARGKLGLGEAFF	TGCAGTGCTAGAGGAAAATTAGGGCTTGGTGAAGCTTTCTTT
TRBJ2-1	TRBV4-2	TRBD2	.	CASSQEGLAGANSYNEQFF	TGTGCCAGCAGCCAAGAGGGACTAGCGGGGGCAAACTCCTACAATGAGCAGTTCTTC
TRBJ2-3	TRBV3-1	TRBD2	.	CASSQMILAGVVDTQYF	TGTGCCAGCAGCCAAATGATACTAGCGGGAGTTGTAGATACGCAGTATTTT
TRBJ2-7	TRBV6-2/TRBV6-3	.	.	CASSDRDPRPAEQYF	TGTGCCAGCAGTGACCGGGACCCAAGACCAGCCGAGCAGTACTTC
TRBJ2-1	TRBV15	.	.	CATSFGGGPGEDRQFF	TGTGCCACCAGTTTTGGGGGGGGCCCAGGGGAGGATCGGCAGTTCTTC
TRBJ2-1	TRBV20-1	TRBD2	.	CSARDLLAGFNEQFF	TGCAGTGCTAGAGATCTTCTAGCGGGGTTCAATGAGCAGTTCTTC
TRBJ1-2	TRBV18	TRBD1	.	CASSPGRTGDGYTF	TGTGCCAGCTCACCTGGTAGGACAGGGGATGGCTACACCTTC
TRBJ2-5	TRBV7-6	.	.	CASSSQTGLETQYF	TGTGCCAGCAGCTCCCAGACAGGTTTGGAGACCCAGTACTTC
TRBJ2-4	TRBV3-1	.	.	CASSQENLGRKNIQYF	TGTGCCAGCAGCCAAGAAAATCTAGGGCGGAAAAACATTCAGTACTTC
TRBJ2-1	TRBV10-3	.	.	CAISYGLEEYNEQFF	TGTGCCATCAGTTACGGACTGGAGGAGTACAATGAGCAGTTCTTC
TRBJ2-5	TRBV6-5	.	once	CASSYSPRQQETQYF	TGTGCCAGCAGTTACTCCCCCCGACAGCAAGAGACCCAGTACTTC
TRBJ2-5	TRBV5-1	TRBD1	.	CASNLGLDRGREAQYF	TGCGCCAGCAACTTAGGGTTGGACAGGGGGCGCGAGGCCCAGTACTTC
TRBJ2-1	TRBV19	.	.	CASSIDRGGGRSQFF	TGTGCCAGTAGTATAGATCGGGGAGGGGGCCGTTCGCAGTTCTTC
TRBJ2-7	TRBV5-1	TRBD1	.	CASARDRPEEQYF	TGCGCCAGCGCCCGGGACAGGCCTGAGGAGCAGTACTTC
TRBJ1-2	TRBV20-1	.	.	CSARGGGQRLWDGYTF	TGCAGTGCTAGAGGCGGGGGGCAGAGGCTTTGGGATGGCTACACCTTC
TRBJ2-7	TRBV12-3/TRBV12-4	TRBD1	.	CASRGQGAWYEQYF	TGTGCCAGCAGGGGACAGGGGGCTTGGTACGAGCAGTACTTC
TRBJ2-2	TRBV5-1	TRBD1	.	CASSPADRDAGELFF	TGCGCCAGCTCCCCCGCGGACAGGGACGCCGGGGAGCTGTTTTTT
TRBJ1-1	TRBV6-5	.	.	CASSSPSSGADTEAFF	TGTGCCAGCAGTTCCCCGAGTTCCGGCGCGGACACTGAAGCTTTCTTT
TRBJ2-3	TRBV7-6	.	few	CASSSGSYTQYF	TGTGCCAGCAGTTCTGGTTCGTATACGCAGTATTTT
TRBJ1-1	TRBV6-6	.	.	CASSYSGSEAFF	TGTGCCAGCAGTTACTCGGGCAGTGAAGCTTTCTTT
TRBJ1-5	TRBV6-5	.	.	CASSYSKYGTQHF	TGTGCCAGCAGTTACTCGAAGTATGGGACACAGCATTTT
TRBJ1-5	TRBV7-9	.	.	CASWQGVGNQPQHF	TGTGCCAGCTGGCAAGGGGTGGGCAATCAGCCCCAGCATTTT
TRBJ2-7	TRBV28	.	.	CASSFGDLSSYEQYF	TGTGCCAGCAGTTTCGGGGACCTCAGCTCCTACGAGCAGTACTTC
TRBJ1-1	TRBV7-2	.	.	CASSYLTSGFSGTEAFF	TGTGCCAGCAGCTATTTAACATCAGGGTTTAGTGGCACTGAAGCTTTCTTT
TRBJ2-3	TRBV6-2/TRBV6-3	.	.	CASRPRTGTDTQYF	TGTGCCAGCAGGCCTCGGACAGGCACAGATACGCAGTATTTT
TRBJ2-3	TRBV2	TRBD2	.	CASSKTSGRTDTQYF	TGTGCCAGCAGTAAGACTAGCGGGCGAACAGATACGCAGTATTTT
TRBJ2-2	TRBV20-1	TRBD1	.	CSARGGQLNTGELFF	TGCAGTGCTAGAGGGGGACAGCTGAACACCGGGGAGCTGTTTTTT
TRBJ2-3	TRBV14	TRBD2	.	CASSRQVTAGQFSSRRDTQYF	TGTGCCAGCAGCCGACAAGTGACAGCGGGGCAATTTTCCTCGCGCCGGGATACGCAGTATTTT